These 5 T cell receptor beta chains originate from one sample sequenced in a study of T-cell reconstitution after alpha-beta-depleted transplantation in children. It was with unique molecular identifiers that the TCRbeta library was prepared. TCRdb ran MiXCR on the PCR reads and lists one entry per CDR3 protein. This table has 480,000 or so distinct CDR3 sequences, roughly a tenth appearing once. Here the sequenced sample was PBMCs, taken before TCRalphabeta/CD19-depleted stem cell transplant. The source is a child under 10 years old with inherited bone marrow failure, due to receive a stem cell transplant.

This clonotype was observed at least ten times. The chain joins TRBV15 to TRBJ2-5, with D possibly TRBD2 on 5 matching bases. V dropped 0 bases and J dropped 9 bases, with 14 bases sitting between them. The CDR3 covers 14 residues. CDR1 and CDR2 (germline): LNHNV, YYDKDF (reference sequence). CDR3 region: CATSRDKPDGAQYF. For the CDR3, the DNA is TGTGCCACCAGCAGAGATAAGCCCGACGGGGCCCAGTACTTC.

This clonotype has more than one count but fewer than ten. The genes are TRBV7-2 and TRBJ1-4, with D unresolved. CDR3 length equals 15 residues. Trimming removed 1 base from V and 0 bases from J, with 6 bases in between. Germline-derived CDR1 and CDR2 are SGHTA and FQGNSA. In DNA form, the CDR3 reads TGTGCCAGCAGCTTAGGGATTGCAACTAATGAAAAACTGTTTTTT. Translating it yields CASSLGIATNEKLFF. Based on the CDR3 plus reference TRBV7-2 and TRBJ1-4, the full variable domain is GAGVSQSPSNKVTEKGKDVELRCDPISGHTALYWYRQSLGQGLEFLIYFQGNSAPDKSGLPSDRFSAERTGGSVSTLTIQRTQQEDSAVYLCASSLGIATNEKLFFGSGTQLSVL.

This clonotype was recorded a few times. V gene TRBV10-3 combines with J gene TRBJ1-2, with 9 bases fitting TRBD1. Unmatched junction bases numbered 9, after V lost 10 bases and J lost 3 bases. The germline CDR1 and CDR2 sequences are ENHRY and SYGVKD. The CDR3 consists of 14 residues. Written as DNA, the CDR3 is TGTGCCACCATACAGGGGGCGACAGACTATGGCTACACCTTC. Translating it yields CATIQGATDYGYTF.

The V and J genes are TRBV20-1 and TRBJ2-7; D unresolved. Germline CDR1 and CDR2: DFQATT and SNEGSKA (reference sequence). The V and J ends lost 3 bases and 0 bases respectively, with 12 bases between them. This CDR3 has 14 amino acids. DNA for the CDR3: TGCAGTGCTAGGGCAGCCCCCCGCTCCTACGAGCAGTACTTC. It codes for CSARAAPRSYEQYF.

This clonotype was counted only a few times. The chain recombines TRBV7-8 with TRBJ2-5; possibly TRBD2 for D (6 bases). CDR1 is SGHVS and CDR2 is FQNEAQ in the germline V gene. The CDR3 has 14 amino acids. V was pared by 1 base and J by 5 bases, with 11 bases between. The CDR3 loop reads CASSLDVAAETQYF. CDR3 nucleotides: TGTGCCAGCAGCTTAGATGTAGCGGCGGAGACCCAGTACTTC.